The 15 T cell receptor beta chains presented below share a single source sample, sequenced in a study of blood T cell repertoires in COVID-19. The protocol was immunoSEQ multiplex PCR, while the TCRdb copy is restricted to in-frame clones and leaves out a portion. The repertoire holds about 170,000 clones, with about 90% as singletons. Sequencing was performed on PBMCs or T cells enriched from blood (not recorded which). The receptors were gathered from a human donor with acute COVID-19. The donor label of this sample is uncertain.

As DNA, the CDR3 is TGTGCCAGCAGCGGACAGAAAAGTAGCACAGATACGCAGTATTTT. Translated, it gives CASSGQKSSTDTQYF. The chain employs TRBV2 and TRBJ2-3, with D perhaps matching TRBD1 (6 bases). The CDR3 is 15 amino acids. CDR1 SNHLY and CDR2 FYNNEI come from the germline V gene. Trimming cost V 6 bases and J 0 bases, with 13 bases left between them. The variable domain in full, with the rest retrieved from reference TRBV2 and TRBJ2-3, is EPEVTQTPSHQVTQMGQEVILRCVPISNHLYFYWYRQILGQKVEFLVSFYNNEISEKSEIFDDQFSVERPDGSNFTLKIRSTKLEDSAMYFCASSGQKSSTDTQYFGPGTRLTVL.

V usage is TRBV4-1 and J usage is TRBJ1-2; D might be TRBD1 (6 bases). Between the trimmed V and J ends, which lost 0 bases and 4 bases, there was a span of 15 bases. From germline, CDR1 is MGHRA and CDR2 YSYEKL. The CDR3 covers 16 residues. CDR3 DNA sequence: TGCGCCAGCAGCCAAGATGGGCAACAGGGCCCCTATGGCTACACCTTC. This codes for CASSQDGQQGPYGYTF.

The chain has TRBV5-5 and TRBJ1-2; D uncertain. This CDR3 contains 15 residues. Germline CDR1 SGHKS, CDR2 YYEKEE (reference sequence). The V end lost 1 base, the J end lost 3 bases, and 13 bases lay between the germline ends. The CDR3 loop is CASSLRPDGDYGYTF. The DNA of the CDR3 is TGTGCCAGCAGCTTGAGGCCAGACGGGGACTATGGCTACACCTTC.

This clone was recorded only once. This rearrangement joins TRBV12-3 or TRBV12-4 to TRBJ2-1; D perhaps matches TRBD1 (6 bases). The V end lost 5 bases, the J end lost 6 bases, and 11 bases lay between the germline ends. The CDR3 spans 13 residues. The CDR3 nucleotides read TGTGCCAGCAGTCAGGGGACGATCAATGAGCAGTTCTTC. Its protein is CASSQGTINEQFF.

This clone occurred once. The chain is built from TRBV7-2 and TRBJ2-5; D is perhaps TRBD1 (6 bases). Trimming cost V 3 bases and J 5 bases, with 13 bases left between them. The CDR3 spans 14 residues. The germline V gene has CDR1 SGHTA and CDR2 FQGNSA. The CDR3 sequence is CASSLGHQSETQYF. DNA of the CDR3: TGTGCCAGCAGCTTGGGACATCAGTCGGAGACCCAGTACTTC. Looking up the rest from reference TRBV7-2 and TRBJ2-5 gives the full variable domain: GAGVSQSPSNKVTEKGKDVELRCDPISGHTALYWYRQSLGQGLEFLIYFQGNSAPDKSGLPSDRFSAERTGGSVSTLTIQRTQQEDSAVYLCASSLGHQSETQYFGPGTRLLVL.

The chain recombines TRBV6-2 or TRBV6-3 with TRBJ2-3; 10 positions agree with TRBD2. This CDR3 has 16 residues. After removal of 3 bases from V and 0 bases from J, the junction contained 3 bases not matched to a gene. Germline-derived CDR1 and CDR2 are MNHEY and SVGEGT. CDR3 sequence: CASSYPTSGSTDTQYF. The CDR3 region has the DNA TGTGCCAGCAGTTATCCGACTAGCGGGAGCACAGATACGCAGTATTTT.

The chain has TRBV28 and TRBJ1-4; 7 bases are shared with TRBD1. Trimming cost V 4 bases and J 5 bases; bases outside gene matches: 13. CDR1 MDHEN and CDR2 SYDVKM come from the germline V gene. The CDR3 contains 17 residues. The DNA of the CDR3 is TGTGCCAGCAGTTCCCGGGGGGGGACAGCTCCCAATGAAAAACTGTTTTTT. This codes for CASSSRGGTAPNEKLFF.

V gene TRBV4-1 combines with J gene TRBJ1-5; D gene ambiguous. Trimming shortened V by 0 bases and J by 0 bases, and 6 bases separated the two germline ends. Germline values: CDR1 MGHRA, CDR2 YSYEKL. This CDR3 has 15 residues. CDR3 loop: CASSQDPYSNQPQHF. The CDR3 region has the DNA TGCGCCAGCAGCCAAGACCCCTATAGCAATCAGCCCCAGCATTTT.

V gene TRBV7-8 combines with J gene TRBJ1-3; TRBD1 is a possible D gene (6 bases). CDR1 SGHVS and CDR2 FQNEAQ come from the germline V gene. The CDR3 runs to 18 residues. Trimming took off 1 base at V and 2 bases at J, with 18 bases between the two ends. DNA for the CDR3: TGTGCCAGCAGCTTAGGGGTCGGCAGGGGAAACGCTGGAAACACCATATATTTT. Its protein product is CASSLGVGRGNAGNTIYF.

The rearrangement joins TRBV5-1 to TRBJ2-7; 8 positions agree with TRBD2. CDR3 size: 15 residues. Germline V gene lookup returns CDR1 SGHRS and CDR2 YFSETQ. Trimming cost V 4 bases and J 3 bases; bases outside gene matches: 9. The CDR3 loop is CASSPPGTSLYEQYF. The CDR3 coding sequence is TGCGCCAGCAGCCCCCCTGGGACTAGTCTCTACGAGCAGTACTTC.

This clone was seen only a few times. This chain links TRBV7-8 with TRBJ2-3, with 7 bases identical to TRBD2. Germline V lookup: CDR1 SGHVS, CDR2 FQNEAQ. V lost 5 bases and J lost 3; bases outside the gene matches: 8. This CDR3 contains 15 residues. In DNA form, the CDR3 reads TGTGCCAGCAGCCCCGACCGGGGAGGGACAGATACGCAGTATTTT. It is translated as CASSPDRGGTDTQYF.

This chain connects TRBV4-1 to TRBJ2-5; tentative D call: TRBD2 (7 bases). The CDR3 length is 14 residues. Germline CDR1 MGHRA, CDR2 YSYEKL. V lost 7 bases and J 7 bases, leaving 19 bases between the germline ends. CDR3 bases: TGCGCCAGCACCGCCCCGGGGGGCCTCGGGACCCAGTACTTC. Protein product: CASTAPGGLGTQYF.

This sequence joins TRBV19 and TRBJ2-7; TRBD1 agrees at 10 bases. Looked up from germline, CDR1 is LNHDA and CDR2 is SQIVND (reference sequence). The CDR3 runs to 14 residues. The junction had 7 bases not matched to a gene; V was cut back by 8 bases and J by 3 bases. As DNA, the CDR3 is TGTGCCAGTCAACGGACAGGGGGGATCTACGAGCAGTACTTC. Translated, it gives CASQRTGGIYEQYF.

The gene calls are TRBV29-1 and TRBJ2-1; D uncertain. This CDR3 region has 11 residues. Germline CDR1 and CDR2: SQVTM and ANQGSEA. V dropped 3 bases and J dropped 8 bases, with 8 bases sitting between them. CDR3 protein: CSVESTDEQFF. The CDR3 region has the DNA TGCAGCGTTGAGAGTACCGATGAGCAGTTCTTC.

The chain has TRBV2 and TRBJ1-3; unclear D gene. Trimming pared 5 bases from V and 4 bases from J, leaving 6 bases between. Germline values: CDR1 SNHLY, CDR2 FYNNEI. The CDR3 is made up of 12 amino acids. For the CDR3, the DNA is TGTGCCAGCAGTAGACAAGGAAACACCATATATTTT. Encoded protein: CASSRQGNTIYF.